These 15 T cell receptor beta chains were sequenced from one sample in a study of shared clonotypes between healthy human individuals. The table came from immunoSEQ multiplex PCR; TCRdb's copy has only in-frame clones and leaves some out. The sample has approximately 350,000 clones, over 65% seen once. The sample consisted of memory CD4+ T cells sorted from blood. Indicated subset: CD45RA-negative fraction. These receptors all stem from a young man in good health.

This chain links TRBV6-1 with TRBJ2-1, with a tentative D call TRBD2 (6 bases). V was clipped by 4 bases and J by 7 bases, with 17 bases between them. Per germline, CDR1 MNHNS and CDR2 SASEGT. This CDR3 is built from 15 residues. In DNA form, the CDR3 reads TGTGCCAGCAGTGCCCCCGCGGCGGGAACGAATGAGCAGTTCTTC. It yields the protein CASSAPAAGTNEQFF.

The V call is TRBV28, the J call TRBJ1-2, with unresolved D. V was pared by 5 bases and J by 4 bases, with 14 bases between. This CDR3 has 14 residues. CDR1 and CDR2 (germline): MDHEN, SYDVKM. The CDR3 is CASSASQPSYGYTF. The CDR3 coding sequence is TGTGCCAGCAGTGCAAGCCAGCCGTCCTATGGCTACACCTTC.

CDR3 protein: CASSLPDSRTGNTIYF. The CDR3 DNA reads as TGTGCCAGCAGTTTACCGGACAGCCGGACTGGAAACACCATATATTTT. The V gene is TRBV28, the J gene TRBJ1-3, with D perhaps TRBD1 (6 bases). Per the germline V gene, CDR1 is MDHEN and CDR2 is SYDVKM. CDR3 size: 16 residues. Between the trimmed V and J ends, which lost 2 bases and 2 bases, there was a span of 13 bases.

This clone was observed at least ten times. Other nucleotide sequences from this sample produce the same CDR3. V is TRBV5-4 and J is TRBJ2-5; 7 bases align to TRBD1. Germline CDR1 reads SGHNT; CDR2 reads YYREEE (reference sequence). J lost 4 bases, V lost 2 bases, and 5 bases had no gene match. This CDR3 has 14 residues. CDR3 loop: CASSLAGGRETQYF. CDR3 DNA: TGTGCCAGCAGCTTAGCAGGGGGAAGAGAGACCCAGTACTTC.

The chain combines TRBV6-6 with TRBJ2-7; TRBD1 matches 9 bases. Germline trimming cut 0 bases from V and 6 bases from J; bases unmatched to any gene: 6. This CDR3 spans 15 amino acids. Germline V CDR1 and CDR2: MNHNY, SVGAGI (reference sequence). In DNA form, the CDR3 reads TGTGCCAGCAGTTACTCGGACAGGGGAGGAGGCGAGCAGTACTTC. Translation: CASSYSDRGGGEQYF.

The V gene is TRBV28, the J gene TRBJ2-4; D remains unclear. The CDR3 spans 16 residues. From germline, CDR1 is MDHEN and CDR2 SYDVKM. V lost 5 bases and J 0 bases, leaving 14 bases between the germline ends. As DNA, the CDR3 is TGTGCCAGCAGTACATCAGAGTTCCTAGCCAAAAACATTCAGTACTTC. This codes for CASSTSEFLAKNIQYF. Using reference TRBV28 and TRBJ2-4 for the parts outside the CDR3, the full variable domain is DVKVTQSSRYLVKRTGEKVFLECVQDMDHENMFWYRQDPGLGLRLIYFSYDVKMKEKGDIPEGYSVSREKKERFSLILESASTNQTSMYLCASSTSEFLAKNIQYFGAGTRLSVL.

The chain carries TRBV5-1 and TRBJ2-7; D is possibly TRBD1 (5 bases). The germline V gene has CDR1 SGHRS and CDR2 YFSETQ. The V and J ends lost 4 bases and 7 bases respectively, with 21 bases between them. The CDR3 totals 15 residues. CDR3 coding DNA: TGCGCCAGCAGCGTCAGGGTAGGAGAATTGAGTGAGCAGTACTTC. Residues: CASSVRVGELSEQYF.

This rearrangement joins TRBV7-2 to TRBJ2-3; D remains ambiguous. Germline-derived CDR1 and CDR2 are SGHTA and FQGNSA. V lost 4 bases to trimming and J lost 2 bases, with 16 bases between them. This CDR3 spans 16 amino acids. The CDR3 is CASSSHVSTHTDTQYF. Written as DNA, the CDR3 is TGTGCCAGCAGCTCCCATGTGTCTACCCACACAGATACGCAGTATTTT.

The chain couples TRBV7-9 to TRBJ2-5, with unresolved D. Per the germline V gene, CDR1 is SEHNR and CDR2 is FQNEAQ (reference sequence). This CDR3 contains 14 residues. V lost 4 bases to trimming and J lost 3 bases, with 12 bases between them. The CDR3 protein is CASSSGLGEETQYF. In nucleotides, the CDR3 is TGTGCCAGCAGCTCTGGGCTTGGTGAAGAGACCCAGTACTTC.

This clone appeared a single time. The chain links TRBV11-2 to TRBJ2-1; D gene ambiguous. This CDR3 contains 14 residues. The germline V gene encodes CDR1 SGHAT and CDR2 FQNNGV. Trimming removed 1 base at V and 3 bases at J, with 7 bases between. CDR3 sequence: CASSLGQRYNEQFF. The CDR3 DNA reads as TGTGCCAGCAGCTTAGGACAACGCTACAATGAGCAGTTCTTC.

This chain connects TRBV2 to TRBJ2-2; no reliable D call. Trimming left V 5 bases short and J 6 bases short, with 16 bases between. The CDR3 has 15 residues. Per the germline V gene, CDR1 is SNHLY and CDR2 is FYNNEI. CDR3 region: CASSWTLGIAGELFF. CDR3 bases: TGTGCCAGCAGTTGGACCTTAGGGATAGCCGGGGAGCTGTTTTTT.

The rearrangement uses TRBV10-3 and TRBJ2-6, with 7 bases that match TRBD1. The CDR3 has 17 residues. The germline CDR1 and CDR2 sequences are ENHRY and SYGVKD. Trimming cost V 7 bases and J 0 bases; bases outside gene matches: 9. CDR3 sequence: CAITQDRVGSGANVLTF. The CDR3 bases are TGTGCCATCACCCAAGACAGGGTTGGCTCTGGGGCCAACGTCCTGACTTTC.

The V gene is TRBV14, the J gene TRBJ2-5; no firm D call. Trimming pared 1 base from V and 5 bases from J, leaving 14 bases between. The germline gives CDR1 SGHDN, CDR2 FVKESK. CDR3 size: 15 residues. The CDR3 nucleotides read TGTGCCAGCAGCCAAGGAAGAGGTCCTGTCGAGACCCAGTACTTC. Amino acids: CASSQGRGPVETQYF.

The chain has TRBV11-2 and TRBJ2-7, with D maybe TRBD2 (6 bases). The CDR3 extends over 15 amino acids. Germline V lookup: CDR1 SGHAT, CDR2 FQNNGV. V was pared by 1 base and J by 3 bases, with 13 bases between. In DNA, the CDR3 is TGTGCCAGCAGCTTAGGAGGTAGCGGAGACTACGAGCAGTACTTC. Translated: CASSLGGSGDYEQYF.

The chain combines TRBV25-1 with TRBJ2-7; possibly TRBD1 or TRBD2 for D (5 bases each). The CDR3 covers 15 residues. Trimming pared 2 bases from V and 4 bases from J, leaving 15 bases between. Per germline, CDR1 MGHDK and CDR2 SYGVNS. The CDR3 here is CASSERTDSGYEQYF. The CDR3 DNA follows: TGTGCCAGCAGTGAACGGACCGACAGCGGATACGAGCAGTACTTC.